The 9 T cell receptor beta chains below all came from one sample that was sequenced in a study of blood T cell repertoires in COVID-19. Some clones are missing from TCRdb's copy, which holds only in-frame ones; the method was immunoSEQ multiplex PCR. The data show more than 95,000 clones, 80% seen once. Sequenced material: peripheral blood. These receptors came from a human donor in a cohort sampled during active COVID-19.

The chain links TRBV20-1 to TRBJ2-2; D is unclear. V lost 3 bases, J lost 1 base, and 9 bases lay in between. This CDR3 is 14 amino acids long. Germline lookup yields CDR1 DFQATT and CDR2 SNEGSKA (reference sequence). CDR3 nucleotide sequence: TGCAGTGCTAGTAAGGCGGTGAACACCGGGGAGCTGTTTTTT. Protein sequence: CSASKAVNTGELFF.

V usage is TRBV7-2 and J usage is TRBJ2-1; D gene ambiguous. The CDR3 length is 14 residues. In germline, CDR1 is SGHTA, CDR2 FQGNSA. V was cut by 2 bases and J by 2 bases, with 7 bases left in between. CDR3 in amino acids: CASSLRSTYNEQFF. As DNA, the CDR3 is TGTGCCAGCAGCTTAAGGAGTACCTACAATGAGCAGTTCTTC.

The chain employs TRBV9 and TRBJ1-4; weak D call: TRBD1 (6 bases). Trimming removed 0 bases from V and 0 bases from J, with 18 bases in between. The CDR3 runs 19 residues. The germline gives CDR1 SGDLS, CDR2 YYNGEE. CDR3: CASSVAREQGPATNEKLFF. CDR3 coding DNA: TGTGCCAGCAGCGTAGCCCGGGAACAGGGTCCGGCAACTAATGAAAAACTGTTTTTT.

The chain uses TRBV3-1 (or the pseudogene TRBV3-2) and TRBJ2-7, with TRBD2 matching 10 bases. Unmatched junction bases numbered 10, after V lost 2 bases and J lost 6 bases. The CDR3 spans 16 residues. CDR1 is LGHDT, CDR2 YNNKEL, per germline (reference sequence). The CDR3 is CASSQNVLAGFGEQYF. The CDR3 DNA follows: TGTGCCAGCAGCCAAAATGTACTAGCGGGATTTGGCGAGCAGTACTTC.

The chain employs TRBV28 and TRBJ1-4, with unresolved D. The V end was cut by 7 bases, the J end by 5 bases, with 11 bases between. From germline, CDR1 is MDHEN and CDR2 SYDVKM. The CDR3 runs to 13 residues. CDR3 bases: TGTGCCAGCACTGAGGGTTGGAATGAAAAACTGTTTTTT. Translation gives CASTEGWNEKLFF.

This sequence joins TRBV28 and TRBJ1-1; 9 nucleotides align to TRBD1. Trimming removed 7 bases from V and 9 bases from J; junction bases left unmatched: 12. Germline-derived CDR1 and CDR2 are MDHEN and SYDVKM. The CDR3 is made up of 14 amino acids. This CDR3 reads CASTNPSGTGQAFF. CDR3 nucleotides: TGTGCCAGCACCAACCCCTCCGGGACAGGGCAAGCTTTCTTT.

The V call is TRBV6-5, the J call TRBJ1-4, with TRBD1 identical over 10 bases. The CDR3 has 15 amino acids. V shed 6 bases and J 1 base; nucleotides not matched to a gene: 2. CDR1 is MNHEY and CDR2 is SVGAGI in the germline V gene. The CDR3 region has the DNA TGTGCCAGCAGCAGGGACAGGGGAACTAATGAAAAACTGTTTTTT. Its translation is CASSRDRGTNEKLFF.

The gene calls are TRBV4-1 and TRBJ2-5; D is undetermined. Trimming removed 0 bases at V and 3 bases at J, with 8 bases between. The CDR3 sequence is 14 residues long. The germline V gene has CDR1 MGHRA and CDR2 YSYEKL. This chain's CDR3 is CASSQDSQEETQYF. The CDR3 DNA follows: TGCGCCAGCAGCCAAGATTCGCAGGAAGAGACCCAGTACTTC.

The count of this clone is one. The chain uses TRBV25-1 and TRBJ2-7, with D perhaps matching TRBD1 (6 bases). The CDR3 runs 13 residues. CDR1 and CDR2 (germline): MGHDK, SYGVNS. V was cut by 4 bases and J by 11 bases, with 18 bases left in between. The CDR3 nucleotides read TGTGCCAGCAGTGCCACGACAGGTAGGGAGAAGTACTTC. Translated: CASSATTGREKYF.